This TCR beta chain was sequenced in a study of T cells after yellow fever vaccination. It was through 5'RACE template switching that TCR cDNA was made, with a universal primer site and UMIs added. MiXCR was run by TCRdb on the 5' RACE reads, yielding one entry per CDR3 protein. The sample records around 56,000 distinct CDR3 sequences, approximately 6.1% being singletons. There are many counts of this clonotype. Study findings and constraints: Reappearance after the booster was observed for most primary-vaccination clones (96% CD4, over 70% CD8).

This specimen was PBMCs, either bulk or a sorted T-cell subset (CD4+, CD8+, memory, or dextramer-sorted; not recorded which), taken on the day of the yellow fever booster vaccination. This receptor was identified in a man younger than 30 who received the YFV17D yellow fever vaccine.

DNA for the CDR3: TGTGCCAGCAGTTCCCGACAGGGAGTCACAGATACGCAGTATTTT. Translated: CASSSRQGVTDTQYF. This chain joins TRBV12-3 or TRBV12-4 and TRBJ2-3; 7 bases fit TRBD1. This CDR3 has 15 amino acids. After removal of 4 bases from V and 2 bases from J, the junction contained 6 bases not matched to a gene.